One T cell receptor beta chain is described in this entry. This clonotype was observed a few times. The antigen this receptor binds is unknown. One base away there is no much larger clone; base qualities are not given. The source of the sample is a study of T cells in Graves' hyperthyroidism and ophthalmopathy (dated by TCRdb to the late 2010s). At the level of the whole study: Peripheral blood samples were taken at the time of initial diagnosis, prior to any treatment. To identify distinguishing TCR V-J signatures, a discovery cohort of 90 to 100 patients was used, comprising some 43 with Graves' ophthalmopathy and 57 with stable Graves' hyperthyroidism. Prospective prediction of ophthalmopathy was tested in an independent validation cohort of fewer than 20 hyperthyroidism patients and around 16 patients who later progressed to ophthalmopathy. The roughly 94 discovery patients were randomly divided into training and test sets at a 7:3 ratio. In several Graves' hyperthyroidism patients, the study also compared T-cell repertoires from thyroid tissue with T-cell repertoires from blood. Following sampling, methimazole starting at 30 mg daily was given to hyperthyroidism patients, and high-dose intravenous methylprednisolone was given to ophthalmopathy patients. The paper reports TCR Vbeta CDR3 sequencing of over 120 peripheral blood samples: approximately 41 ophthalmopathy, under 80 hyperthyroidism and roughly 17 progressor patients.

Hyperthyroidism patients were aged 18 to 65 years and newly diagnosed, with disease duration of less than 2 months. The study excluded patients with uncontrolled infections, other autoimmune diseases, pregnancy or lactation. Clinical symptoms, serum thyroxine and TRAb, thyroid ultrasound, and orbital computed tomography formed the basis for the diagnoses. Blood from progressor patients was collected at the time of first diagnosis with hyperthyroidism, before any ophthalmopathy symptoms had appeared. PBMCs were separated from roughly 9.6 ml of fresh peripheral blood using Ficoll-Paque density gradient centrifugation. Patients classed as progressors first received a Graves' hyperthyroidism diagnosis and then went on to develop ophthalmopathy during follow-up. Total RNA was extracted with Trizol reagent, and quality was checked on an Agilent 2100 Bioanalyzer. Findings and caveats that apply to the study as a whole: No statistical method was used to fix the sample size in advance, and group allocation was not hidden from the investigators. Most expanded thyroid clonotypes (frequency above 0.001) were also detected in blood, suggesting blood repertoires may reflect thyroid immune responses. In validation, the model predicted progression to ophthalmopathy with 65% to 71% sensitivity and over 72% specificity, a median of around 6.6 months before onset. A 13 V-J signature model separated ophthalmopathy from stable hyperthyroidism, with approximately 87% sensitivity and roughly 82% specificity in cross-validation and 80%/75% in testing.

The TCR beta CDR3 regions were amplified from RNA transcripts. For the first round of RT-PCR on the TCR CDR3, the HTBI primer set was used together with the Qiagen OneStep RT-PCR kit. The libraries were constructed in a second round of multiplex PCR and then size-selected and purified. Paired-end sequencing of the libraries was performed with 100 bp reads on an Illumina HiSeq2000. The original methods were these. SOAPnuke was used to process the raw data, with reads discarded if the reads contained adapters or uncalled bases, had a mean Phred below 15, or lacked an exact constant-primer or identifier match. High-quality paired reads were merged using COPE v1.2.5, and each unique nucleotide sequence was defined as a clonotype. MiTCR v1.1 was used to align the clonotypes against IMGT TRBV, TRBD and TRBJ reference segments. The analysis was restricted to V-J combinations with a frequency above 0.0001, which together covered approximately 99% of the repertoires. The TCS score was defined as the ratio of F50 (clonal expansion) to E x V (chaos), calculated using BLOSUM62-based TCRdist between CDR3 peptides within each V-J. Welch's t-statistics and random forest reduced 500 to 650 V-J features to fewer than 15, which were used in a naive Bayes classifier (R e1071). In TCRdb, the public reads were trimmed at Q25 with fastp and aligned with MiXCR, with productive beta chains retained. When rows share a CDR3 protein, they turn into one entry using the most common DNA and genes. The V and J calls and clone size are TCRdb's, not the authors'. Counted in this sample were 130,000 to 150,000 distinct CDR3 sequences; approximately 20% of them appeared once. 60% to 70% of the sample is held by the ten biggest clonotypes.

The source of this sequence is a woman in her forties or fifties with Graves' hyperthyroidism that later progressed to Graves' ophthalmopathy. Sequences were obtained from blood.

The nucleotides are TGTGCCAGCAGCCCAGGGACAGGGGGGAAGAATAATTCACCCCTCCACTTT. Translation gives CASSPGTGGKNNSPLHF. The chain uses TRBV4-2 and TRBJ1-6, with 11 middle bases fitting TRBD1. Based on the germline V gene, the CDR1 and CDR2 sequences are LGHNA and YNFKEQ. At the junction V is shortened by 4 bases and J by 5 bases; bases outside the gene matches: 7. The CDR3 measures 17 amino acids from cysteine to phenylalanine. Only the CDR3 DNA stays, 51 bases, in frame from base 1.